This entry features one T cell receptor beta chain sequence. This CDR3 has 12 residues. The V and J ends lost 5 bases and 4 bases respectively, with 8 bases between them. Germline-derived CDR1 and CDR2 are SGHTA and FQGNSA. Profiled with immunoSEQ multiplex PCR; TCRdb holds only in-frame clones, not every one. The sample consists of more than 850,000 clones, around three quarters of them appearing once. The data were taken from a study of shared clonotypes between healthy human individuals. Whole-study context: Participating donors consisted of a couple of women and three men aged 18 to 49.

V and J are TRBV7-2 and TRBJ1-2; D gene unclear. What was sequenced was memory CD4+ T cells from PBMCs. As to subset: CD45RA-negative fraction. The sequence came from a man between 18 and 35 years old in good health. Some clones in this sample may be carry-over from other donors' samples. CDR3 nucleotide sequence: TGTGCCAGCAGCCCCGACCCCTATGGCTACACCTTC. This gives the protein CASSPDPYGYTF.